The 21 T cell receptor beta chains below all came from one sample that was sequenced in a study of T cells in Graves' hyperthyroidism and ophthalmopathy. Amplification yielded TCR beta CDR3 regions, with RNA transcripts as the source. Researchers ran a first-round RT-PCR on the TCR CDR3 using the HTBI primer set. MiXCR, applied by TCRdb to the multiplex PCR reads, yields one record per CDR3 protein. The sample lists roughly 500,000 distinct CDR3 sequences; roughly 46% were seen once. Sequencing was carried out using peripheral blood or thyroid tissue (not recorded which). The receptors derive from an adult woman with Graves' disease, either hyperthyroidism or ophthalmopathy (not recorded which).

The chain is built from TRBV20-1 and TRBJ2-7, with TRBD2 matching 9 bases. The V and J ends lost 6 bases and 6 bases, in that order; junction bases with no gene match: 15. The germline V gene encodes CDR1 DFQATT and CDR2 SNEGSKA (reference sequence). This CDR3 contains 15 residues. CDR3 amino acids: CSAQEGGGGALEQYF. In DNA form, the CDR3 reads TGCAGTGCCCAGGAGGGGGGCGGGGGGGCCCTCGAGCAGTACTTC.

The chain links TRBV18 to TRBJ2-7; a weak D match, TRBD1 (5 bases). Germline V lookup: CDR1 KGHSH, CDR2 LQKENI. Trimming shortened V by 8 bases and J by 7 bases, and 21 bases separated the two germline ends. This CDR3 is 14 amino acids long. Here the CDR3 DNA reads TGTGCCAGCGGCACCACCAGGGCTATCCGGGAGCAGTACTTC. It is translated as CASGTTRAIREQYF.

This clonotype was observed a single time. CDR3 in amino acids: CSGITRVDGYTF. The CDR3 DNA is TGCAGCGGTATCACAAGGGTTGATGGCTACACCTTC. This rearrangement joins TRBV29-1 to TRBJ1-2; no reliable D call. The V end was cut by 7 bases, the J end by 6 bases, with 15 bases between. The CDR3 extends over 12 amino acids. CDR1 and CDR2 from the germline V gene are SQVTM and ANQGSEA.

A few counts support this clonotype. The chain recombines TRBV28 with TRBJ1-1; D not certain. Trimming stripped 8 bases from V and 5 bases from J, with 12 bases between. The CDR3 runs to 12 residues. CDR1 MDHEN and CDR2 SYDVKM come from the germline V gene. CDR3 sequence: CASYLTGTEAFF. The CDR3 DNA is TGTGCCAGCTATTTAACGGGGACTGAAGCTTTCTTT.

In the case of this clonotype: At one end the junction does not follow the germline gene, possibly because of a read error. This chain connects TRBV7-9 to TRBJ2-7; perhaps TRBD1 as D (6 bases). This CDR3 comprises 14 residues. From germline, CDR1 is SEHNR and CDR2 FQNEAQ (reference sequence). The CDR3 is CASSQMTGDYEQYF. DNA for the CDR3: TGCGCCAGCAGCCAGATGACAGGAGACTACGAGCAGTACTTC.

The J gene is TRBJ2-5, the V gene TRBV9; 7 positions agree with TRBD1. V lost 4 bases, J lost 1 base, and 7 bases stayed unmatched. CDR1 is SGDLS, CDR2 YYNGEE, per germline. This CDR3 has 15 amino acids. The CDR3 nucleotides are TGTGCCAGCAGCCCCGGACAGGCTTTCCAAGAGACCCAGTACTTC. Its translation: CASSPGQAFQETQYF. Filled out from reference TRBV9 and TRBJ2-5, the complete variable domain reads DSGVTQTPKHLITATGQRVTLRCSPRSGDLSVYWYQQSLDQGLQFLIQYYNGEERAKGNILERFSAQQFPDLHSELNLSSLELGDSALYFCASSPGQAFQETQYFGPGTRLLVL.

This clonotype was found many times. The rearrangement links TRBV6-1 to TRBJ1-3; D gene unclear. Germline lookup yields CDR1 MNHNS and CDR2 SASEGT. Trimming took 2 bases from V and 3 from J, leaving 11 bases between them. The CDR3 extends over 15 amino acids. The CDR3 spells CASSEQFGVGNTIYF. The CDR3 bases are TGTGCCAGCAGTGAACAATTCGGAGTTGGAAACACCATATATTTT.

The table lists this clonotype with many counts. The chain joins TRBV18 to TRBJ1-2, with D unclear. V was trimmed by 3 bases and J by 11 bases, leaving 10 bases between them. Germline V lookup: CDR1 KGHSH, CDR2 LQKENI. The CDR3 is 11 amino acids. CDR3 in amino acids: CASSPRTWYTF. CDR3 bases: TGTGCCAGCTCACCTCGGACGTGGTACACCTTC.

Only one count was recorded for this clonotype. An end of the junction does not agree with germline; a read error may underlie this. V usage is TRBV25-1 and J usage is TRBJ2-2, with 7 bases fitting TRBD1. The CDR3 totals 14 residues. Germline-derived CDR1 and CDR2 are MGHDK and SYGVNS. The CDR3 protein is CAGSGQDGTGELFF. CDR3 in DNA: TGTGCCGGCAGTGGACAGGATGGCACCGGGGAGCTGTTTTTT.

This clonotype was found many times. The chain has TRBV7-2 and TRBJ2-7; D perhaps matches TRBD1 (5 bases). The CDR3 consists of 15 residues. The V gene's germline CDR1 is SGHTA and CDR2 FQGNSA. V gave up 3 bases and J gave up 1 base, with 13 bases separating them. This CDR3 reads CASSLGRARSYEQYF. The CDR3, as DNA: TGTGCCAGCAGCTTGGGCAGGGCACGATCCTACGAGCAGTACTTC. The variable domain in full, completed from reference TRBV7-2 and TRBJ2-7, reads GAGVSQSPSNKVTEKGKDVELRCDPISGHTALYWYRQSLGQGLEFLIYFQGNSAPDKSGLPSDRFSAERTGGSVSTLTIQRTQQEDSAVYLCASSLGRARSYEQYFGPGTRLTVT.

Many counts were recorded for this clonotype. CDR3 in DNA: TGTGCCAGCAGCTTGGAGGGGCGAGGCAATCAGCCCCAGCATTTT. This codes for CASSLEGRGNQPQHF. The V gene is TRBV11-2, the J gene TRBJ1-5; TRBD1 is a possible D gene (5 bases). Trimming removed 3 bases from V and 2 bases from J, with 11 bases in between. This CDR3 is 15 amino acids long. Germline lookup yields CDR1 SGHAT and CDR2 FQNNGV. The full variable domain, its missing parts supplied by reference TRBV11-2 and TRBJ1-5, is EAGVAQSPRYKIIEKRQSVAFWCNPISGHATLYWYQQILGQGPKLLIQFQNNGVVDDSQLPKDRFSAERLKGVDSTLKIQPAKLEDSAVYLCASSLEGRGNQPQHFGDGTRLSIL.

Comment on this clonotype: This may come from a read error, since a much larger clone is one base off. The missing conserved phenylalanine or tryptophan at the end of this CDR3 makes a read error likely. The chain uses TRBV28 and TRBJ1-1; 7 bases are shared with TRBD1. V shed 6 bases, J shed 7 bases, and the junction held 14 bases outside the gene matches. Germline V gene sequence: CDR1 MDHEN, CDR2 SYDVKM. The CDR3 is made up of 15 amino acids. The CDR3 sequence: CASRRSPGTVVEAFL. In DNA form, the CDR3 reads TGTGCCAGCAGACGAAGTCCCGGGACAGTGGTTGAAGCTTTCCTT.

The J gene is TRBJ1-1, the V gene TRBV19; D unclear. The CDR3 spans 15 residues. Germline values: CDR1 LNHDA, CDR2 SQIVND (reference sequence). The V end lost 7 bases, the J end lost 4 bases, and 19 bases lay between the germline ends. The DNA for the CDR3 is TGTGCCAGTAAACGGGCCCCAATCGATGGCACTGAAGCTTTCTTT. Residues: CASKRAPIDGTEAFF. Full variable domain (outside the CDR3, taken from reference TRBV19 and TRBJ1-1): DGGITQSPKYLFRKEGQNVTLSCEQNLNHDAMYWYRQDPGQGLRLIYYSQIVNDFQKGDIAEGYSVSREKKESFPLTVTSAQKNPTAFYLCASKRAPIDGTEAFFGQGTRLTVV.

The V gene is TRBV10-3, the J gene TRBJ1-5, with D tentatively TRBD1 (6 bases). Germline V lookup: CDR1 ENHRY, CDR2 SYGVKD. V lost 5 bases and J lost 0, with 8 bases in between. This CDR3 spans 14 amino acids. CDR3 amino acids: CAISRQVSNQPQHF. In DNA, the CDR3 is TGTGCCATCAGTCGACAGGTTAGCAATCAGCCCCAGCATTTT.

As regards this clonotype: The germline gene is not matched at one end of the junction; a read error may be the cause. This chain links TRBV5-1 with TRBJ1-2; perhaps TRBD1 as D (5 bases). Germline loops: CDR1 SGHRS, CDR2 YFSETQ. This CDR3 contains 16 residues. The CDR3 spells CASGLEPGPKVYGYTF. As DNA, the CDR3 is TGCGCCAGCGGCTTGGAACCGGGGCCCAAGGTCTATGGCTACACCTTC. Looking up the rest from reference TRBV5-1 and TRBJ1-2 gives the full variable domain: KAGVTQTPRYLIKTRGQQVTLSCSPISGHRSVSWYQQTPGQGLQFLFEYFSETQRNKGNFPGRFSGRQFSNSRSEMNVSTLELGDSALYLCASGLEPGPKVYGYTFGSGTRLTVV.

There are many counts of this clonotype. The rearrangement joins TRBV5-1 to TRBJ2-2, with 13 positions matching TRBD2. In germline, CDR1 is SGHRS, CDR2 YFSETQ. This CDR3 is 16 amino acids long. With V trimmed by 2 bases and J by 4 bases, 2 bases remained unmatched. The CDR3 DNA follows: TGCGCCAGCAGCTTTAGGACTAGCGGGAGCACCGGGGAGCTGTTTTTT. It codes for CASSFRTSGSTGELFF.

As DNA, the CDR3 is TGCGCCAGCAGCCGGGCTGACAGGGGGGGCTATGGCTACACCTTC. It encodes CASSRADRGGYGYTF. The chain uses TRBV5-1 and TRBJ1-2, with 9 bases identical to TRBD1. Germline CDR1 and CDR2: SGHRS and YFSETQ. The CDR3 loop spans 15 amino acids. J gave up 4 bases and V 4 bases, and 8 bases lay outside the gene matches.

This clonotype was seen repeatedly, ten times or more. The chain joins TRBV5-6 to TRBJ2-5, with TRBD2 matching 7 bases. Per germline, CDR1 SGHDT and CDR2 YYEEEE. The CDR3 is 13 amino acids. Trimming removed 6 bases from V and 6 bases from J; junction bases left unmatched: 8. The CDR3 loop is CASILGRGKTQYF. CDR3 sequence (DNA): TGTGCCAGCATCCTGGGGAGGGGCAAGACCCAGTACTTC.

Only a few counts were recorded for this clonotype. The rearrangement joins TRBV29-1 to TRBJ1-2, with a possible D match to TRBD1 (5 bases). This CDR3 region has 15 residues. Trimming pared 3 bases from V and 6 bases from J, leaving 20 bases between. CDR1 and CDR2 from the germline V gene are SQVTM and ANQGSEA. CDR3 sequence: CSVERNDVTVNGYTF. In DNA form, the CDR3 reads TGCAGCGTTGAGAGGAATGACGTGACAGTTAATGGCTACACCTTC.

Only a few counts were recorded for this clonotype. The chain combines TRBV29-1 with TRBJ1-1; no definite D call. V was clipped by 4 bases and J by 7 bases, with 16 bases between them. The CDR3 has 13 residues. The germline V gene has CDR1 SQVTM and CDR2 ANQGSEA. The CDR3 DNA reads TGCAGCGTTGCGGTGGCGGGGAAGGGTGAAGCTTTCTTT. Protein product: CSVAVAGKGEAFF. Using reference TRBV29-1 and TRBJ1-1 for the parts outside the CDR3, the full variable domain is SAVISQKPSRDICQRGTSLTIQCQVDSQVTMMFWYRQQPGQSLTLIATANQGSEATYESGFVIDKFPISRPNLTFSTLTVSNMSPEDSSIYLCSVAVAGKGEAFFGQGTRLTVV.

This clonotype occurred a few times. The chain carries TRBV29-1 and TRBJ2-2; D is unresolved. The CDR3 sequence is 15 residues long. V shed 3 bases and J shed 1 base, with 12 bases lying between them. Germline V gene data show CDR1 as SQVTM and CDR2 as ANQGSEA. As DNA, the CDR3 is TGCAGCGTTGAGACGAGACGGATGAACACCGGGGAGCTGTTTTTT. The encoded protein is CSVETRRMNTGELFF.